The entry that follows covers one T cell receptor (beta chain) sequence. What it recognizes is unknown. These data belong to a study of PD-1 blockade in classical Hodgkin lymphoma. In the study overall: Patients were treated with nivolumab at 3 mg/kg, and this was given intravenously every 2 weeks. Study-level points and caveats: Compared with healthy donors, newly diagnosed patients reportedly showed lower baseline TCR diversity.

The germline V gene encodes CDR1 SGHNT and CDR2 YENEEA. The V end was cut by 4 bases, the J end by 3 bases, with 13 bases between. The CDR3 length is 15 residues. As for time point: cycle 4 day 1 (C4D1), after 6 weeks of nivolumab. Brentuximab vedotin exposure varied among the patients, all of whom had relapsed after autologous stem cell transplantation. Libraries were prepared by immunoSEQ multiplex PCR; TCRdb keeps only in-frame clonotypes and omits some of them. The data hold roughly 42,000 clones, with approximately 67% observed a single time. The sequence came from a human donor with classical Hodgkin lymphoma. The rearrangement joins TRBV11-3 to TRBJ2-1; maybe TRBD2 (6 bases). The source material was peripheral blood mononuclear cells (PBMCs), sampled before the fourth cycle of nivolumab. CDR3 sequence reads: CASSSKTSFYNEQFF. CDR3 sequence (DNA): TGTGCCAGCAGCTCTAAAACTAGCTTCTACAATGAGCAGTTCTTC.